The rows below give T cell receptor beta chains drawn from one sample of a study of blood T cells in healthy people across ages. A single record per CDR3 protein comes from TCRdb applying MiXCR to the 5' RACE reads. The repertoire has 1.2 million to 1.5 million distinct CDR3 sequences, 42% of them found once; the top ten carry around 8%. Material for sequencing was blood. Receptors were obtained from a woman aged 18-30 years in good health. Each CDR3 is given with its conserved first and last residue. A D gene is named only where the DNA matches it firmly. Clone size is stated in some rows and not others, as once, few, many or a class when expanded.

j_call d_call v_call clone_size cdr3_nt cdr3_aa
TRBJ2-3 TRBD2 TRBV6-5 . TGTGCCAGCAGTTACGCCACTAGCGGAACTCCGAGCACAGATACGCAGTATTTT CASSYATSGTPSTDTQYF
TRBJ2-1 TRBD2 TRBV6-2/TRBV6-3 . TGTGCCAGCAGTGTACTCGGGACTAGTGGGAGTAACAATGAGCAGTTCTTC CASSVLGTSGSNNEQFF
TRBJ1-2 . TRBV5-1 . TGCGCCAGCAGCTTCATGGTAGAGGGTGGCTACACCTTC CASSFMVEGGYTF
TRBJ1-1 . TRBV11-2 . TGTGCCAGCAGCTTAGTCTCCAGCCCTGAAGCTTTCTTT CASSLVSSPEAFF
TRBJ1-1 . TRBV5-1 . TGCGCCAGCGGGTCGGAACAGAACACTGAAGCTTTCTTT CASGSEQNTEAFF
TRBJ1-2 . TRBV5-1 . TGCGCCAGCAGCCCCACCGGGACACCGACGTACACCTTC CASSPTGTPTYTF
TRBJ2-3 TRBD2 TRBV20-1 few TGCAGTGCTAGTGGACTAGCGGGAGGCGATACAGATACGCAGTATTTT CSASGLAGGDTDTQYF
TRBJ1-5 . TRBV16 . TGTGCCAGCAGCCGAGGTCCGGCAAAGCCCCAGCATTTT CASSRGPAKPQHF
TRBJ1-4 . TRBV7-9 . TGTGCCAGCAGCTTAAAGGGGGGAACTAATGAAAAACTGTTTTTT CASSLKGGTNEKLFF
TRBJ2-2 TRBD2 TRBV11-2 . TGTGCCAGCAGTTTTAGCGGGAGGATGAACACCGGGGAGCTGTTTTTT CASSFSGRMNTGELFF
TRBJ2-3 TRBD2 TRBV2 . TGTGCCAGCACCACTAGCGGGGGCCGGGGAGATACGCAGTATTTT CASTTSGGRGDTQYF
TRBJ2-1 . TRBV5-5 . TGTGCCAGCAGCTTGAGTGACCGTTCGACCTCGGGCTCCTACAATGAGCAGTTCTTC CASSLSDRSTSGSYNEQFF
TRBJ2-5 . TRBV19 . TGTGCCAGTAGTATCGTCGGGGCCCCAACCTGGGAGCAGTACTTC CASSIVGAPTWEQYF
TRBJ2-7 TRBD2 TRBV7-6 many TGTGCCAGCAGCTTAGCGCCGACTAGCGGCTACGAGCAGTACTTC CASSLAPTSGYEQYF
TRBJ2-5 . TRBV6-2/TRBV6-3 . TGTGCCAGCAGTTACGGGACAAGTGGAACCCAGTACTTC CASSYGTSGTQYF
TRBJ2-1 . TRBV30 once TGTGCCTGGAGTGGTCCCAGCACTCGTGGGCAGTTCTTC CAWSGPSTRGQFF
TRBJ1-1 . TRBV29-1 . TGCAGCGTTGTGGTTTCGAACACTGAAGCTTTCTTT CSVVVSNTEAFF
TRBJ2-3 . TRBV6-1 . TGTGCCAGCAGTGAATATGGGGTGGGACTGACAGATACGCAGTATTTT CASSEYGVGLTDTQYF
TRBJ2-1 TRBD2 TRBV10-1 . TGCGCCAGCAGTGAATTGCGGAGCGGGAGTAATGAGCAGTTCTTC CASSELRSGSNEQFF
TRBJ1-2 . TRBV30 . TGTGCCTGGACTATCGGAGCCTATGGCTACACCTTC CAWTIGAYGYTF
TRBJ2-5 TRBD1 TRBV7-9 . TGTGCCAGCAGCTTACAGGAAACAGGGGAAAGAGAGACCCAGTACTTC CASSLQETGERETQYF
TRBJ1-5 . TRBV3-1 . TGTGCCAGCAGCCCCTACGGCGGTCAGCCCCAGCATTTT CASSPYGGQPQHF
TRBJ2-7 TRBD2 TRBV6-6 . TGTGCCAGCAGTTTCCTACCCACTAGCGGTGGGGCCTACGAGCAGTACTTC CASSFLPTSGGAYEQYF
TRBJ2-2 . TRBV20-1 . TGCAGTGCTAGAGTTGGCGGGGGCGGGGGCACCGGGGAGCTGTTTTTT CSARVGGGGGTGELFF
TRBJ2-5 . TRBV6-6 few TGTGCCGCCTCCGAAGGAGGAAAAGAGACCCAGTACTTC CAASEGGKETQYF
TRBJ1-1 . TRBV20-1 . TGCAGTGCCCAACGGGGCAATATGAACACTGAAGCTTTCTTT CSAQRGNMNTEAFF
TRBJ2-7 . TRBV7-9 . TGTGCCAGCAGCTCTTGGACAGACTCACACGAGCAGTACTTC CASSSWTDSHEQYF
TRBJ1-2 TRBD1 TRBV6-6 . TGTGCCAGCACCAACAAAGGGCAGGGGGCGTTGGATGGCTACACCTTC CASTNKGQGALDGYTF
TRBJ1-1 TRBD1 TRBV4-1 . TGCGCCAGCAGCCAATCGGACAGGGGGCTAACTGAAGCTTTCTTT CASSQSDRGLTEAFF